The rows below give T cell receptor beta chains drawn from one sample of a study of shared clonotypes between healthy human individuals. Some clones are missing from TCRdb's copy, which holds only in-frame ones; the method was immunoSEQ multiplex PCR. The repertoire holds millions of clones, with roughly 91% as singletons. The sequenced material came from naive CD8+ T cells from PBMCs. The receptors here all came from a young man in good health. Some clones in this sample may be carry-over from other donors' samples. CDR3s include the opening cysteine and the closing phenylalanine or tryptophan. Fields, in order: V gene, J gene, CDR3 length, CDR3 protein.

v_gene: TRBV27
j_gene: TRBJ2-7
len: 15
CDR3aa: CASSPIRDRGNEQYF

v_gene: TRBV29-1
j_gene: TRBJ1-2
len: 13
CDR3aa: CSVEDDGNYGYTF

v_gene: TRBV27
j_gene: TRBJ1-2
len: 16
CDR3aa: CASSPTPGTTNYGYTF

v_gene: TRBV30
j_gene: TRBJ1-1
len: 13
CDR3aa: CAWSVGSNTEAFF

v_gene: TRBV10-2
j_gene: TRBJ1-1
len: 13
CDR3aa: CASSEGTVTEAFF

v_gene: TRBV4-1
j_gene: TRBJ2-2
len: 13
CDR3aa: CASSLSGTGELFF

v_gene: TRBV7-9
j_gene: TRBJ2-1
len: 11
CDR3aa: CASWYSGEQFF

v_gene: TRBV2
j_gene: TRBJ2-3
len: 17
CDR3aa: CASSDRRDGTSTDTQYF

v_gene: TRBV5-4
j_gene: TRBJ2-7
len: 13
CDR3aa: CASSFSRSGEQYF

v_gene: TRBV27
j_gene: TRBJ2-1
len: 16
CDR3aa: CASSSPSGISYNEQFF

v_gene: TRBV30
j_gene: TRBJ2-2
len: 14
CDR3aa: CALGAETNTGELFF

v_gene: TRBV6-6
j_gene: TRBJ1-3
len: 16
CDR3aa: CASSPTGTGEGNTIYF

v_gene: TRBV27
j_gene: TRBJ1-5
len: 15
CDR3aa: CASSFLGGGGQPQHF

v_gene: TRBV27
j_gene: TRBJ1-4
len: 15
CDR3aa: CASPQLGATNEKLFF

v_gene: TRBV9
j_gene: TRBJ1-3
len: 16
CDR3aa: CASSSIPQGAGNTIYF

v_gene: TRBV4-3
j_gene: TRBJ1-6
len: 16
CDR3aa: CASSQDRQGGNSPLHF

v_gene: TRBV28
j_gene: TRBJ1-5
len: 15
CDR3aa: CASSFSRISNQPQHF

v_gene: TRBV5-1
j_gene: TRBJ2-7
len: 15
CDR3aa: CASSLATLDSYEQYF

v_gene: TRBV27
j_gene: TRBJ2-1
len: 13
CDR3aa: CASSPRVDNEQFF

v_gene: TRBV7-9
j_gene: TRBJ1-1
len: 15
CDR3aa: CASSPRRAKDTEAFF

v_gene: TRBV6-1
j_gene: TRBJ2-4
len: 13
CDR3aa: CASSFRDPQVQYF

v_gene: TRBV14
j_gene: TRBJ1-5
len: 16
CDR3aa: CASSPPDRNSNQPQHF

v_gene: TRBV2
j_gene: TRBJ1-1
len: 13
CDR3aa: CASSGGREPEAFF

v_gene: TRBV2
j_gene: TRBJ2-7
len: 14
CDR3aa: CASRTSGRPYEQYF

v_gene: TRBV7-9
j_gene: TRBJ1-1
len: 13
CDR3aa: CASSLEVAQGAFF

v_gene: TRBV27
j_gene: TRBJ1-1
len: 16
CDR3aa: CASSGGAGKGNTEAFF

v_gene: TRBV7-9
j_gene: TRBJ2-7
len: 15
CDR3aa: CASSPRTSTPYEQYF

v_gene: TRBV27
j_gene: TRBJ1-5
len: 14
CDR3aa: CASTQRGGGQPQHF